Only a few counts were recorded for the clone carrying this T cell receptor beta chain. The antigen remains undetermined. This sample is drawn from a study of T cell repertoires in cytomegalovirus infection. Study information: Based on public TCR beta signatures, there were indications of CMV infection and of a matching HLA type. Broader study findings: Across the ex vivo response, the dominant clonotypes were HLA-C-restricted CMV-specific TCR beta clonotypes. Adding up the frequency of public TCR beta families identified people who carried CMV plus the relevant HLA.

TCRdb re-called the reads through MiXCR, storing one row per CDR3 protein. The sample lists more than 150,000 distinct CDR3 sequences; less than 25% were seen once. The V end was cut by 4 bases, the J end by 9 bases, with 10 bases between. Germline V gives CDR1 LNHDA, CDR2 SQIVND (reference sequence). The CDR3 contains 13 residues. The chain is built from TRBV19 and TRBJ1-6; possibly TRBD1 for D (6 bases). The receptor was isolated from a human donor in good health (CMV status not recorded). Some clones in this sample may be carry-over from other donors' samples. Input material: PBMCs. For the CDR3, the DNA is TGTGCCAGTAGTAGCCAGGGGAGTTCACCCCTCCACTTT. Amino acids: CASSSQGSSPLHF.